The 32 T cell receptor beta chains presented below share a single source sample, sequenced in a study of shared clonotypes between healthy human individuals. The table came from immunoSEQ multiplex PCR; TCRdb's copy has only in-frame clones and leaves some out. The sample holds around 2.3 million clones, approximately 96% seen once. The material sequenced was naive CD4+ T cells sorted from blood. Subset: CD45RA+ positively selected. These receptor sequences come from a man younger than 30 in good health.

V usage is TRBV2 and J usage is TRBJ1-4; 8 bases map to TRBD1. J gave up 7 bases and V 0 bases, and 4 bases lay outside the gene matches. This CDR3 comprises 15 residues. Germline values: CDR1 SNHLY, CDR2 FYNNEI. CDR3 loop: CASSEAGRGREKLFF. The CDR3 DNA reads as TGTGCCAGCAGTGAAGCGGGCAGGGGGCGTGAAAAACTGTTTTTT.

The V call is TRBV7-9, the J call TRBJ2-3, with 10 positions matching TRBD2. V shed 1 base, J shed 4 bases, and the junction held 5 bases outside the gene matches. Germline loops: CDR1 SEHNR, CDR2 FQNEAQ (reference sequence). The CDR3 runs 16 residues. The DNA for the CDR3 is TGTGCCAGCAGCTTAGGGCTAGCGGGAGCAGCAGATACGCAGTATTTT. This codes for CASSLGLAGAADTQYF.

CDR3 in amino acids: CASSLAGGPPSYEQYF. The CDR3 nucleotides are TGTGCCAGCAGCTTGGCCGGGGGACCCCCCTCCTACGAGCAGTACTTC. V is TRBV5-6 and J is TRBJ2-7, with D perhaps matching TRBD2 (6 bases). CDR3 length: 16 amino acids. Trimming stripped 0 bases from V and 0 bases from J, with 13 bases between. Germline V gives CDR1 SGHDT, CDR2 YYEEEE. The variable domain in full, completed from reference TRBV5-6 and TRBJ2-7, reads DAGVTQSPTHLIKTRGQQVTLRCSPKSGHDTVSWYQQALGQGPQFIFQYYEEEERQRGNFPDRFSGHQFPNYSSELNVNALLLGDSALYLCASSLAGGPPSYEQYFGPGTRLTVT.

The chain carries TRBV7-2 and TRBJ2-5; 10 nucleotides align to TRBD1. The trim removed 7 bases at V and 4 bases at J, leaving 9 bases unmatched. The CDR3 has 15 amino acids. Germline V gives CDR1 SGHTA, CDR2 FQGNSA. The CDR3 DNA follows: TGTGCCAGCAACCGACAGGGGGCCTTTGGAGAGACCCAGTACTTC. It encodes CASNRQGAFGETQYF.

The J gene is TRBJ2-4, the V gene TRBV18; D is ambiguous. Germline V gene data show CDR1 as KGHSH and CDR2 as LQKENI. Trimming removed 1 base at V and 3 bases at J, with 7 bases between. The CDR3 consists of 14 residues. This CDR3 is CASSPRENKNIQYF. CDR3 nucleotide sequence: TGTGCCAGCTCACCACGAGAAAACAAAAACATTCAGTACTTC. The whole variable domain, remainder taken from reference TRBV18 and TRBJ2-4, is NAGVMQNPRHLVRRRGQEARLRCSPMKGHSHVYWYRQLPEEGLKFMVYLQKENIIDESGMPKERFSAEFPKEGPSILRIQQVVRGDSAAYFCASSPRENKNIQYFGAGTRLSVL.

This chain connects TRBV7-9 to TRBJ1-1; 8 nucleotides agree with TRBD1. V lost 1 base to trimming and J lost 1 base; unmatched junction nucleotides: 8. Germline V gene sequence: CDR1 SEHNR, CDR2 FQNEAQ (reference sequence). The length of the CDR3 is 17 residues. The CDR3 spells CASSLDRWQGANTEAFF. The CDR3, as DNA: TGTGCCAGCAGCTTAGATAGGTGGCAGGGGGCGAACACTGAAGCTTTCTTT.

Of note for this clone: An end of the junction differs from the germline gene, which may be a read error. The chain carries TRBV7-7 and TRBJ2-3; 9 bases match TRBD1. The CDR3 totals 15 residues. Germline assignment: CDR1 SSHAT and CDR2 FNYEAQ (reference sequence). The CDR3 region is CASSEGQGMTDTQYF. The CDR3 DNA reads TGTGCTAGCAGCGAGGGACAGGGAATGACAGATACGCAGTATTTT. The full variable domain, rest sourced from reference TRBV7-7 and TRBJ2-3, is GAGVSQSPRYKVTKRGQDVTLRCDPISSHATLYWYQQALGQGPEFLTYFNYEAQPDKSGLPSDRFSAERPEGSISTLTIQRTEQRDSAMYRCASSEGQGMTDTQYFGPGTRLTVL.

The chain couples TRBV18 to TRBJ2-3, with 13 bases matching TRBD2. The CDR3 length is 18 residues. The V gene end was trimmed by 3 bases and the J gene end by 4 bases; junction bases not matched to a gene: 10. Looked up from germline, CDR1 is KGHSH and CDR2 is LQKENI. CDR3 sequence (DNA): TGTGCCAGCTCACCCTCCCTACTAGCGGGGGGGCCCCCAGATACGCAGTATTTT. It encodes CASSPSLLAGGPPDTQYF.

The chain employs TRBV6-5 and TRBJ2-6, with D maybe TRBD1 (6 bases). Looked up from germline, CDR1 is MNHEY and CDR2 is SVGAGI. Between the trimmed V and J ends, which lost 2 bases and 8 bases, there was a span of 16 bases. The CDR3 covers 16 residues. The CDR3 sequence: CASSYGQGWDTNVLTF. In nucleotides, the CDR3 is TGTGCCAGCAGTTACGGGCAGGGTTGGGACACCAACGTCCTGACTTTC.

CDR3 loop: CASSQARGTEAFF. DNA of the CDR3: TGCGCCAGCAGCCAAGCGCGGGGCACTGAAGCTTTCTTT. This chain joins TRBV4-1 and TRBJ1-1; D gene uncertain. Germline V gene lookup returns CDR1 MGHRA and CDR2 YSYEKL. The V end lost 1 base, the J end lost 4 bases, and 7 bases lay between the germline ends. CDR3 size: 13 residues.

The chain carries TRBV7-9 and TRBJ1-2; unclear D gene. V dropped 8 bases and J dropped 7 bases, with 20 bases sitting between them. The CDR3 consists of 14 residues. CDR1 is SEHNR and CDR2 is FQNEAQ in the germline V gene (reference sequence). CDR3 in DNA: TGTGCCAGCGACCCGGGAGCCCGGGATGCTGGCTACACCTTC. Translation gives CASDPGARDAGYTF.

This clone was seen more than once but under ten times. Relative to the germline gene, one junction end is altered; a read error may explain this. The genes are TRBV29-1 and TRBJ1-6, with no clear D. This CDR3 is built from 9 residues. In germline, CDR1 is SQVTM, CDR2 ANQGSEA. CDR3 region: CSVTGSDRF. CDR3 DNA: TGCAGCGTTACCGGAAGCGATCGCTTT.

This clone is a singleton in its sample. This chain joins TRBV2 and TRBJ2-1; D is perhaps TRBD1 (7 bases). Trimming pared 7 bases from V and 9 bases from J, leaving 16 bases between. The CDR3 loop spans 13 amino acids. Germline lookup yields CDR1 SNHLY and CDR2 FYNNEI. This CDR3 reads CASTQYQGGEQFF. The CDR3 DNA sequence: TGTGCCAGCACCCAATATCAGGGGGGTGAGCAGTTCTTC. Supplemented by reference TRBV2 and TRBJ2-1, the full variable domain reads EPEVTQTPSHQVTQMGQEVILRCVPISNHLYFYWYRQILGQKVEFLVSFYNNEISEKSEIFDDQFSVERPDGSNFTLKIRSTKLEDSAMYFCASTQYQGGEQFFGPGTRLTVL.

This chain links TRBV28 with TRBJ1-1; perhaps TRBD1 as D (6 bases). The CDR3 has 16 amino acids. Germline CDR1 and CDR2: MDHEN and SYDVKM. V was pared by 5 bases and J by 7 bases, with 23 bases between. The DNA of the CDR3 is TGTGCCAGCAGTCCGAGCGTGAGTCGGACAGTTTATGAAGCTTTCTTT. Residues: CASSPSVSRTVYEAFF.

The chain employs TRBV7-9 and TRBJ2-7; 7 bases are a match to TRBD1. The junction had 8 bases not matched to a gene; V was cut back by 8 bases and J by 1 base. Germline values: CDR1 SEHNR, CDR2 FQNEAQ (reference sequence). This CDR3 contains 14 residues. CDR3: CASVRGQSSYEQYF. CDR3 coding DNA: TGTGCCAGCGTAAGGGGGCAATCTTCCTACGAGCAGTACTTC.

This clone has a single count. This chain links TRBV6-1 with TRBJ1-6; the match to TRBD1 covers 9 bases. Germline V gene lookup returns CDR1 MNHNS and CDR2 SASEGT. CDR3 length: 14 amino acids. Unmatched junction bases numbered 3, after V lost 4 bases and J lost 8 bases. In DNA form, the CDR3 reads TGTGCCAGCAGTGCCGGGACAGGGTATTCACCCCTCCACTTT. As protein: CASSAGTGYSPLHF.

The CDR3 sequence: CASSQADSDTGELFF. In nucleotides, the CDR3 is TGCGCCAGCAGCCAAGCTGACAGCGACACCGGGGAGCTGTTTTTT. This sequence joins TRBV4-1 and TRBJ2-2, with D perhaps TRBD1 (5 bases). In germline, CDR1 is MGHRA, CDR2 YSYEKL. V was cut by 1 base and J by 3 bases, with 9 bases left in between. CDR3 size: 15 residues.

This chain uses TRBV2 with TRBJ2-3; 7 bases agree with TRBD2. Germline V gives CDR1 SNHLY, CDR2 FYNNEI. The CDR3 has 15 amino acids. The V segment lost 1 base and the J segment 4 bases; nucleotides outside the gene matches: 5. The CDR3 DNA is TGTGCCAGCAGTGAAGAGGGACTATCTTCAGATACGCAGTATTTT. Its protein product is CASSEEGLSSDTQYF.

The chain uses TRBV2 and TRBJ2-7; 7 positions agree with TRBD2. CDR1 and CDR2 from the germline V gene are SNHLY and FYNNEI. The CDR3 is 11 residues long. V shed 6 bases and J 7 bases; nucleotides not matched to a gene: 3. CDR3 DNA: TGTGCCAGCAGAGGTAGCGGGGAGCAGTACTTC. This gives the protein CASRGSGEQYF.

CDR3 loop: CASSELGSYEQYF. CDR3 DNA: TGTGCCAGCAGCGAACTGGGCTCCTACGAGCAGTACTTC. The V and J genes are TRBV5-5 and TRBJ2-7; D unresolved. The CDR3 runs 13 residues. Germline V gene data show CDR1 as SGHKS and CDR2 as YYEKEE (reference sequence). V lost 4 bases, J lost 0 bases, and 8 bases lay in between.

Note on this clone: This sample also contains other DNA sequences that code for the same CDR3. This chain links TRBV5-4 with TRBJ2-7, with TRBD1 matching 7 bases. CDR1 and CDR2 (germline): SGHNT, YYREEE (reference sequence). J was trimmed by 4 bases and V by 2 bases; bases with no gene match: 3. The CDR3 is 13 residues long. The CDR3 sequence: CASSLQGRYEQYF. The CDR3 region has the DNA TGTGCCAGCAGCTTACAGGGGCGGTACGAGCAGTACTTC.

As DNA, the CDR3 is TGTGCCAGCAGCTTAAGGAAGGGGCTGGGAACTGAAGCTTTCTTT. It is translated as CASSLRKGLGTEAFF. The gene calls are TRBV7-9 and TRBJ1-1, with a possible D match to TRBD1 (5 bases). This CDR3 has 15 amino acids. Germline V lookup: CDR1 SEHNR, CDR2 FQNEAQ (reference sequence). Trimming cost V 2 bases and J 5 bases, with 15 bases left between them.

This chain uses TRBV18 with TRBJ2-7; 9 bases map to TRBD2. J gave up 7 bases and V 0 bases, and 10 bases lay outside the gene matches. This CDR3 has 16 amino acids. CDR1 is KGHSH and CDR2 is LQKENI in the germline V gene. CDR3 DNA: TGTGCCAGCTCACCACCGCTAATAGCGGGAGTAGGTGAGCAGTACTTC. Translation gives CASSPPLIAGVGEQYF.

The chain uses TRBV2 and TRBJ2-5; TRBD1 matches 7 bases. This CDR3 has 13 amino acids. From germline, CDR1 is SNHLY and CDR2 FYNNEI. Losses at the gene ends were 4 bases for V and 5 bases for J; bases not matched to a gene: 4. CDR3 sequence reads: CASSVDREETQYF. The CDR3 region has the DNA TGTGCCAGCAGTGTAGACAGGGAGGAGACCCAGTACTTC.

V gene TRBV5-1 combines with J gene TRBJ2-1; maybe TRBD2 (6 bases). Between the trimmed V and J ends, which lost 3 bases and 9 bases, there was a span of 10 bases. The CDR3 is made up of 12 amino acids. Germline V gene sequence: CDR1 SGHRS, CDR2 YFSETQ. In DNA, the CDR3 is TGCGCCAGCAGCTGGTCCGGGGGTGAGCAGTTCTTC. This translates into CASSWSGGEQFF.

This clone appeared a few times. In nucleotides, the CDR3 is TGTGCAAGTCGCTTCCGTGGGTACTCCTACGAGCAGTACTTC. Protein: CASRFRGYSYEQYF. This chain links TRBV12-2 with TRBJ2-7. TRBV12-2 is an annotated pseudogene. This CDR3 comprises 14 residues.

This clone was seen a single time. The chain has TRBV6-5 and TRBJ2-7; D is possibly TRBD1 or TRBD2 (7 bases each). The CDR3 is 15 amino acids. The V end was cut by 2 bases, the J end by 6 bases, with 17 bases between. CDR1 is MNHEY and CDR2 is SVGAGI in the germline V gene. The CDR3 loop reads CASSYRDYQGGEQYF. CDR3 coding DNA: TGTGCCAGCAGTTACCGGGACTACCAGGGGGGCGAGCAGTACTTC.

The J gene is TRBJ2-5, the V gene TRBV4-1; D is unclear. V lost 0 bases to trimming and J lost 0 bases, with 8 bases between them. Germline CDR1 and CDR2: MGHRA and YSYEKL. The CDR3 consists of 15 residues. CDR3 coding DNA: TGCGCCAGCAGCCAAGATCGGTTGTACCAAGAGACCCAGTACTTC. It specifies CASSQDRLYQETQYF.

This sequence joins TRBV6-6 and TRBJ1-2, with D tentatively TRBD1 (5 bases). Germline assignment: CDR1 MNHNY and CDR2 SVGAGI (reference sequence). The CDR3 is 13 amino acids. The V end lost 7 bases, the J end lost 2 bases, and 11 bases lay between the germline ends. Written as DNA, the CDR3 is TGTGCCAGCAAGGCCGGACAAAACTATGGCTACACCTTC. Its translation is CASKAGQNYGYTF.

The chain joins TRBV9 to TRBJ2-3, with 13 bases lining up with TRBD2. With 6 bases clipped from V and 5 bases from J, the junction kept 9 bases outside the gene matches. Germline V gives CDR1 SGDLS, CDR2 YYNGEE. The CDR3 length is 16 residues. In DNA, the CDR3 is TGTGCCAGCACCCGAACTAGCGGGGGGGCTATAGATACGCAGTATTTT. It translates to CASTRTSGGAIDTQYF.

The chain is built from TRBV7-9 and TRBJ2-3, with D perhaps matching TRBD1 or TRBD2 (5 bases each). Germline V lookup: CDR1 SEHNR, CDR2 FQNEAQ (reference sequence). The V end lost 3 bases, the J end lost 0 bases, and 13 bases lay between the germline ends. This CDR3 spans 16 amino acids. CDR3 loop: CASSFGAFGSTDTQYF. Written as DNA, the CDR3 is TGTGCCAGCAGCTTCGGGGCTTTTGGAAGCACAGATACGCAGTATTTT.

The rearrangement links TRBV2 to TRBJ2-2, with a possible D match to TRBD1 (6 bases). The CDR3 length is 17 residues. Per germline, CDR1 SNHLY and CDR2 FYNNEI. V was shortened by 5 bases and J by 2 bases, with 18 bases between the two germline ends. CDR3 loop: CASSSDRTRRNTGELFF. DNA of the CDR3: TGTGCCAGCAGTTCAGACAGGACACGTCGAAACACCGGGGAGCTGTTTTTT.